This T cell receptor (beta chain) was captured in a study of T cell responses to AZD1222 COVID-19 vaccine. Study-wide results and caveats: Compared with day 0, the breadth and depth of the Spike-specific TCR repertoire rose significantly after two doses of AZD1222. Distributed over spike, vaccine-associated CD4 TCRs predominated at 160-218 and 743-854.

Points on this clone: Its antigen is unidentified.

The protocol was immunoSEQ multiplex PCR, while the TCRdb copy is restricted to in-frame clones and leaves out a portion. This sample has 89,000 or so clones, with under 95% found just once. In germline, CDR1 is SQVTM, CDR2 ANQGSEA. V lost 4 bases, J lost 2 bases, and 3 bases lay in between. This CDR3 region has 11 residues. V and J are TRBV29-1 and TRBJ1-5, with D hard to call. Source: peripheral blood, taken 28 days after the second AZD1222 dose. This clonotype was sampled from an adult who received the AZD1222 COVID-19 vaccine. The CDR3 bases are TGCAGCGTTGGGGGCAATCAGCCCCAGCATTTT. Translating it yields CSVGGNQPQHF.